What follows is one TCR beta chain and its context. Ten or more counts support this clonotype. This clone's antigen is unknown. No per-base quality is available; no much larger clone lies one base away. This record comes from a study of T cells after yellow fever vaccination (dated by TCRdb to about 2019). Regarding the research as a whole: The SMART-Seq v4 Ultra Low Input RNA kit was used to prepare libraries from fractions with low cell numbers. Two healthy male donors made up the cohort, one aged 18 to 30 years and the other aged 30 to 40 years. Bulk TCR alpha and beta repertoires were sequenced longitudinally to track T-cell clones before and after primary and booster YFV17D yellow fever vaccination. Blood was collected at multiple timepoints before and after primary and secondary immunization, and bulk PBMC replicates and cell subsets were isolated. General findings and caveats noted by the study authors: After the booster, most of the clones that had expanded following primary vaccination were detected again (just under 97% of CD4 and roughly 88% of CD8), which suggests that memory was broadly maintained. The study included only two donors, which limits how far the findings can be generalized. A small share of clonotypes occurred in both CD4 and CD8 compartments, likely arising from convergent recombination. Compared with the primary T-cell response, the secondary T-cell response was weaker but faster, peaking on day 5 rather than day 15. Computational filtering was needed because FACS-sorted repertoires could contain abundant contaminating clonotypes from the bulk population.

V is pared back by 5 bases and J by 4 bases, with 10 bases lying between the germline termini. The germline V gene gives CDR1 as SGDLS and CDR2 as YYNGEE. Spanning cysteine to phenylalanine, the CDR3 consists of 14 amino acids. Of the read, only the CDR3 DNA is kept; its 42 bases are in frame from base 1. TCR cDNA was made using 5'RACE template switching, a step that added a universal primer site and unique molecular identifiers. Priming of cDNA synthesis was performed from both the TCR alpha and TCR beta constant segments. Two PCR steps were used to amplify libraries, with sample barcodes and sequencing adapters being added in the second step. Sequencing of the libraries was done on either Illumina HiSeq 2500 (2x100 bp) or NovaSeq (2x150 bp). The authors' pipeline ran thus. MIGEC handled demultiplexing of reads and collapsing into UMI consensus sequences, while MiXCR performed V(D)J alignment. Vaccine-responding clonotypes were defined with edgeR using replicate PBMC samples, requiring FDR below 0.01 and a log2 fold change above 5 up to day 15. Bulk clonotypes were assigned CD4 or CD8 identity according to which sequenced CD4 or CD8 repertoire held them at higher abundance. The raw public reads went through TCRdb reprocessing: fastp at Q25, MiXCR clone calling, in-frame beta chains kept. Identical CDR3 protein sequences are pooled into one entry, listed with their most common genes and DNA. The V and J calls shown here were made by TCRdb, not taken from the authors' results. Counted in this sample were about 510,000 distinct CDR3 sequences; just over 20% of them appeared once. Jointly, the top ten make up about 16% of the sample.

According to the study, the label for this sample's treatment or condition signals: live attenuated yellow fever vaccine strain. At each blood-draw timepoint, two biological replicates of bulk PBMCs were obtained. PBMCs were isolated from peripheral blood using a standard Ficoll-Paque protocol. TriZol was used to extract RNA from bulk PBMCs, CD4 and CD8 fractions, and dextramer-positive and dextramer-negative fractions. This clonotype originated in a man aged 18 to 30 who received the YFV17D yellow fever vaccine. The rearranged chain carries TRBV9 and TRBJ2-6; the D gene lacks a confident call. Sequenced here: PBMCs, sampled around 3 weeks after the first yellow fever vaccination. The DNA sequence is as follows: TGTGCCAGCAGTGTGGAATCCGGGGCCAACGTCCTGACTTTC. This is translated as CASSVESGANVLTF.